The entry below gives a single T cell receptor beta chain sequence along with its context. The data derive from a study of T cell changes during pregnancy in multiple sclerosis. The V gene end was trimmed by 4 bases and the J gene end by 3 bases; junction bases not matched to a gene: 4. Germline lookup yields CDR1 SGDLS and CDR2 YYNGEE. The CDR3 is 14 residues long. Clones were read by immunoSEQ multiplex PCR, and TCRdb kept only the in-frame ones, dropping some. This table holds about 41,000 clones, about 87% found once. Here the sequenced sample was peripheral blood, taken in the first trimester of pregnancy. This clonotype was obtained from a female donor in good health, enrolled as a control in a pregnancy study. The chain couples TRBV9 to TRBJ2-7; 10 bases are a match to TRBD1. The CDR3 sequence is CASSPGQGGYEQYF. The CDR3 DNA follows: TGTGCCAGCAGCCCCGGACAGGGGGGCTACGAGCAGTACTTC.